This entry lists 19 T cell receptor beta chains sequenced from one sample in a study of T cell repertoires in aging, cancer and after chemotherapy. TRB rearrangements spanning V, D and J were amplified using mixed TRB-A/B primers. TCRdb re-called the multiplex PCR reads with MiXCR, one entry per CDR3 protein. The repertoire holds about 2,200 distinct CDR3 sequences, with roughly 27% as singletons. Peripheral blood genomic DNA, not sorted cells or RNA, was the template. Sequencing was carried out using blood. The receptors shown here come from a human donor with a solid tumor.

This clonotype was detected a few times. The CDR3 sequence: CASSREGGVTYEQYF. CDR3 in DNA: TGTGCCAGCAGCCGCGAGGGGGGAGTTACCTACGAGCAGTACTTC. This chain joins TRBV7-9 and TRBJ2-7; D tentatively reads TRBD1 or TRBD2 (6 bases each). The CDR3 length is 15 residues. Germline CDR1 reads SEHNR; CDR2 reads FQNEAQ (reference sequence). With 5 bases removed from V and 2 bases from J, the gap between germline ends came to 16 bases.

Judged by abundance, this clonotype is medium-sized. The chain couples TRBV7-6 to TRBJ2-1; 7 bases agree with TRBD1. V dropped 6 bases and J dropped 2; count of bases not matched to a gene: 7. Germline-derived CDR1 and CDR2 are SGHVS and FNYEAQ. CDR3 length: 15 amino acids. The CDR3 reads CASSFRQGPYNEQFF. DNA for the CDR3: TGTGCCAGCAGTTTCCGACAGGGCCCCTACAATGAGCAGTTCTTC. The complete variable domain, with remaining parts taken from reference TRBV7-6 and TRBJ2-1, reads GAGVSQSPRYKVTKRGQDVALRCDPISGHVSLYWYRQALGQGPEFLTYFNYEAQQDKSGLPNDRFSAERPEGSISTLTIQRTEQRDSAMYRCASSFRQGPYNEQFFGPGTRLTVL.

This clonotype is categorized as medium-sized. This chain joins TRBV13 and TRBJ2-7; tentatively, D is TRBD1 (5 bases). CDR1 and CDR2 from the germline V gene are PRHDT and FYEKMQ (reference sequence). Trimming pared 5 bases from V and 1 base from J, leaving 9 bases between. The CDR3 sequence is 13 residues long. As DNA, the CDR3 is TGTGCCAGCAGCGAGACAGAGTCCTACGAGCAGTACTTC. Amino acids: CASSETESYEQYF.

Only a few counts were recorded for this clonotype. V and J are TRBV28 and TRBJ1-5; D gene unclear. Trimming left V 5 bases short and J 4 bases short, with 9 bases between. The CDR3 is made up of 13 amino acids. CDR1 is MDHEN and CDR2 is SYDVKM in the germline V gene. In DNA form, the CDR3 reads TGTGCCAGCAGTCTTCCGGGAAATCAGCCCCAGCATTTT. Amino acid sequence: CASSLPGNQPQHF.

With respect to this clonotype: A much larger clone lies a single base off, so this may be a read error. The chain joins TRBV5-1 to TRBJ2-6; possible D gene TRBD1, 6 bases. Germline CDR1 reads SGHRS; CDR2 reads YFSETQ. The CDR3 totals 16 residues. As DNA, the CDR3 is TGCGCCAGCAGCTTCTCTAGGGGGTCTGGGGCCGACGTCCTGACTTTC. Protein product: CASSFSRGSGADVLTF. Together with reference TRBV5-1 and TRBJ2-6, the CDR3 gives the full variable domain: KAGVTQTPRYLIKTRGQQVTLSCSPISGHRSVSWYQQTPGQGLQFLFEYFSETQRNKGNFPGRFSGRQFSNSRSEMNVSTLELGDSALYLCASSFSRGSGADVLTFGAGSRLTVL.

By share, this clonotype counts as medium-sized. A junction end diverges from the germline sequence, so it may reflect a read error. The V gene is TRBV7-9, the J gene TRBJ2-3; the D is unclear. CDR3 size: 16 residues. The germline V gene has CDR1 SEHNR and CDR2 FQNEAQ (reference sequence). The CDR3 bases are TGTGCCAGAAGCTTAAGACCCCTTTTTGGGGCAGATACGCAGTATTTT. This gives the protein CARSLRPLFGADTQYF.

On this clonotype itself: The junction does not match germline at one end; this may be a read error. V usage is TRBV20-1 and J usage is TRBJ2-7; D tentatively reads TRBD1 or TRBD2 (5 bases each). Germline CDR1 is DFQATT and CDR2 is SNEGSKA (reference sequence). CDR3 size: 13 residues. The chain's CDR3 is CGASSSGTHEQYF. The CDR3 coding sequence is TGCGGTGCTAGTAGTTCAGGGACCCACGAGCAGTACTTC.

This clonotype ranks as medium-sized. The chain has TRBV30 and TRBJ1-5; D unclear. V shed 0 bases and J shed 5 bases, with 14 bases lying between them. The CDR3 runs 15 residues. From germline, CDR1 is GTSNPN and CDR2 SVGIG (reference sequence). The CDR3 reads CAWSVRGRWDQPQHF. In nucleotides, the CDR3 is TGTGCCTGGAGTGTTCGCGGGAGGTGGGATCAGCCCCAGCATTTT.

This clonotype is labeled as medium-sized. This chain uses TRBV18 with TRBJ2-1; 12 positions match TRBD2. V shed 3 bases, J shed 5 bases, and the junction held 5 bases outside the gene matches. Germline CDR1 reads KGHSH; CDR2 reads LQKENI. This CDR3 spans 16 amino acids. DNA of the CDR3: TGTGCCAGCTCACCCCCGACTAGCGGGAGTCACAATGAGCAGTTCTTC. The encoded protein is CASSPPTSGSHNEQFF.

This CDR3 reads CASSPGLAGRTDTQYF. The CDR3 DNA is TGTGCCAGCAGCCCTGGACTAGCGGGAAGGACAGATACGCAGTATTTT. The genes are TRBV7-6 and TRBJ2-3; 12 positions match TRBD2. In germline, CDR1 is SGHVS, CDR2 FNYEAQ. With 5 bases clipped from V and 3 bases from J, the junction kept 6 bases outside the gene matches. This CDR3 is built from 16 residues.

This clonotype is categorized as large. The chain carries TRBV6-5 and TRBJ2-2; 7 positions agree with TRBD1. J gave up 7 bases and V 0 bases, and 8 bases lay outside the gene matches. The CDR3 is 16 residues long. Germline loops: CDR1 MNHEY, CDR2 SVGAGI. The CDR3 protein is CASSYSRDSGIGELFF. The CDR3 DNA is TGTGCCAGCAGTTACTCGAGGGACAGTGGGATCGGGGAGCTGTTTTTT.

The chain uses TRBV28 and TRBJ1-6, with TRBD1 matching over 7 bases. After removal of 9 bases from V and 0 bases from J, the junction contained 5 bases not matched to a gene. In germline, CDR1 is MDHEN, CDR2 SYDVKM. The CDR3 spans 15 residues. CDR3 region: CASLQGSSYNSPLHF. DNA for the CDR3: TGTGCCAGTCTACAGGGGAGCTCCTATAATTCACCCCTCCACTTT.

This clonotype is termed medium-sized. J is TRBJ2-3 and V is TRBV13; TRBD1 is a possible D gene (6 bases). V dropped 1 base and J dropped 4 bases, with 15 bases sitting between them. Germline V lookup: CDR1 PRHDT, CDR2 FYEKMQ (reference sequence). The CDR3 totals 16 residues. CDR3 sequence (DNA): TGTGCCAGCAGCTTAGAGGGCAGGGGAAAAGCAGATACGCAGTATTTT. It yields the protein CASSLEGRGKADTQYF.

Comments on this clonotype: A read error may be the cause here, since a much bigger clone is one base away. The chain couples TRBV5-1 to TRBJ2-1, with a weak D call TRBD2 (6 bases). This CDR3 has 15 residues. Germline CDR1 reads SGHRS; CDR2 reads YFSETQ. CDR3 coding DNA: TGCACCAGCAGCTTGGAGACTAGTTCCTACAATGAGCAGTTCTTC. Translated, it gives CTSSLETSSYNEQFF.

A few counts support this clonotype. This chain connects TRBV20-1 to TRBJ2-3; D not resolved. V was clipped by 3 bases and J by 7 bases, with 17 bases between them. From germline, CDR1 is DFQATT and CDR2 SNEGSKA (reference sequence). The CDR3 spans 14 residues. The CDR3 DNA reads as TGCAGTGCTAGCTATGGCCACAGTCTAAATACGCAGTATTTT. Amino acid sequence: CSASYGHSLNTQYF.

Within the sample, this clonotype is large. J is TRBJ2-1 and V is TRBV19, with D possibly TRBD2 on 6 matching bases. The germline CDR1 and CDR2 sequences are LNHDA and SQIVND (reference sequence). The CDR3 consists of 13 residues. Between the trimmed V and J ends, which lost 7 bases and 5 bases, there was a span of 12 bases. CDR3 DNA sequence: TGTGCCAGTAATAGCGGAGTTAACAATGAGCAGTTCTTC. It is translated as CASNSGVNNEQFF.

The sample holds a few counts of this clonotype. The chain carries TRBV7-2 and TRBJ1-2, with 9 bases aligning to TRBD1. The CDR3 is 13 amino acids. After removal of 2 bases from V and 6 bases from J, the junction contained 1 base not matched to a gene. Germline V gene lookup returns CDR1 SGHTA and CDR2 FQGNSA. CDR3 sequence (DNA): TGTGCCAGCAGCTTAAGACAGGGGGATGGCTACACCTTC. This codes for CASSLRQGDGYTF.

The V call is TRBV2, the J call TRBJ1-2; TRBD1 matches 9 bases. The germline V gene encodes CDR1 SNHLY and CDR2 FYNNEI. The trim removed 6 bases at V and 2 bases at J, leaving 7 bases unmatched. This CDR3 is 15 amino acids long. CDR3 residues: CASRETGGENYGYTF. CDR3 DNA: TGTGCCAGCAGGGAGACAGGGGGTGAAAACTATGGCTACACCTTC.

In its sample, this clonotype ranks as medium-sized (0.01 to 0.1%). The chain joins TRBV19 to TRBJ2-5, with D possibly TRBD2 on 5 matching bases. The CDR3 runs to 13 residues. Germline CDR1 LNHDA, CDR2 SQIVND (reference sequence). The V end was cut by 1 base, the J end by 5 bases, with 8 bases between. CDR3: CASSIGGSETQYF. For the CDR3, the DNA is TGTGCCAGTAGTATAGGTGGGAGTGAGACCCAGTACTTC. The full variable domain, in which reference TRBV19 and TRBJ2-5 provide the parts outside the CDR3, is DGGITQSPKYLFRKEGQNVTLSCEQNLNHDAMYWYRQDPGQGLRLIYYSQIVNDFQKGDIAEGYSVSREKKESFPLTVTSAQKNPTAFYLCASSIGGSETQYFGPGTRLLVL.